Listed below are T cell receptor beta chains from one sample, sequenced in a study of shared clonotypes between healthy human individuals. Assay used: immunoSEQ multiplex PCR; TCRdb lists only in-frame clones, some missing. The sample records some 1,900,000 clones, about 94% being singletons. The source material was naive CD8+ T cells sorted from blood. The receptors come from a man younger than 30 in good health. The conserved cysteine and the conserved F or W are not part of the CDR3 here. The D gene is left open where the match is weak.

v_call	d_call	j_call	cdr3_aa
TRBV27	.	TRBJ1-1	ASSLTGHPNTEAF
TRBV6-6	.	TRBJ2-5	ASSRYDGGPPETQY
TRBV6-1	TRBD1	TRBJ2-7	ASSEFPGTGGYEQY
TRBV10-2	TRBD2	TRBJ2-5	ASSDRTSGVETQY
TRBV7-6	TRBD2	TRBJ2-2	ASSLARGLAENTGELF
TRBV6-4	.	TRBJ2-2	ASSDNLNTGELF
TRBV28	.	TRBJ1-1	ASSLVTGQAF
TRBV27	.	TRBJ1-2	ASSFIQGYGYT
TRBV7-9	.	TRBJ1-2	ASSLGEGGYGYA
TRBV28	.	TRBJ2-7	ASSFRGSYEQY
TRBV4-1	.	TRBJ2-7	ASSQKTVHYEQY
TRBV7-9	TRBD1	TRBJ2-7	ASSRVGTANYEQY
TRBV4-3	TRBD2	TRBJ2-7	ASSQEGATLAGGTSYEQY
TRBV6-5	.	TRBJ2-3	ASSSKGAPDTQY
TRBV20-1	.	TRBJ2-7	SARHSYEQY
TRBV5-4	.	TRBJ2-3	ASRYQGSTDTQY
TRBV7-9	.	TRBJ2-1	ASSHLRSYNEQF
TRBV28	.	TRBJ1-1	ASRIEENTEAF
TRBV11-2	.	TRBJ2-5	ASSRRGENQETQY
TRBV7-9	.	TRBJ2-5	ASSGEGQLETQY
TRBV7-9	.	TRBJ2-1	ASSLGPGQF
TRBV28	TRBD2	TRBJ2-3	ASSLRPGGGTDTQY
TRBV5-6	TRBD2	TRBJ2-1	ASSLGRGAHNEQF
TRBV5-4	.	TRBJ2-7	ASSLTTAGEQY
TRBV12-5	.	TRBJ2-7	ASGLVWADEQY
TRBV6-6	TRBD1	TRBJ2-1	ASSSPTGGSYNEQF
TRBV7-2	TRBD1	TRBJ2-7	APGTGCNEQY
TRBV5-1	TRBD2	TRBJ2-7	ASSFWEGNEQY
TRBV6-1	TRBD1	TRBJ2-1	ASSPSGQVYNEQF